A single sample is the source of the 3 T cell receptor beta chains below, sequenced in a study of T cell repertoires in cytomegalovirus infection. These receptors lack a known antigen. TCRdb analysed the reads with MiXCR anew, one entry per CDR3 protein. The table includes about 900,000 distinct CDR3 sequences, approximately 32% detected once. The source material was cultured CD8+ T cells from PBMCs, sampled from culture after CMV antigen stimulation. The receptor set was obtained from a human donor in good health (CMV status not recorded). Some clones in this sample may be carry-over from other donors' samples.

This clonotype was picked up a small number of times. The chain has TRBV27 and TRBJ2-2; D gene uncertain. The CDR3 covers 17 residues. Germline V gene sequence: CDR1 MNHEY, CDR2 SMNVEV (reference sequence). V was pared by 0 bases and J by 1 base, with 12 bases between. The CDR3 sequence: CASSLSWRPGNTGELFF. The CDR3 DNA reads as TGTGCCAGCAGTTTATCGTGGCGGCCCGGGAACACCGGGGAGCTGTTTTTT.

There are many counts of this clonotype. V and J are TRBV12-3 or TRBV12-4 and TRBJ1-2; D call uncertain. This CDR3 comprises 15 residues. Trimming left V 3 bases short and J 3 bases short, with 14 bases between. CDR3 sequence: CASSFASIIYYGYTF. The CDR3 DNA reads TGTGCCAGCAGTTTCGCCTCTATAATCTACTATGGCTACACCTTC.

CDR3 nucleotide sequence: TGTGCCAGCAGCGAATACGACAGGGCCGATGGCTACACCTTC. Residues: CASSEYDRADGYTF. This chain links TRBV9 with TRBJ1-2, with TRBD1 matching 7 bases. CDR3 length: 14 residues. V shed 3 bases and J 6 bases; nucleotides not matched to a gene: 8. From germline, CDR1 is SGDLS and CDR2 YYNGEE.